This T cell receptor (beta chain) was sequenced for a study of T-cell reconstitution after alpha-beta-depleted transplantation in children. General study points: Hyperexpanded clones declined; after one year, newly produced T cells mostly supplied diversity. After transplant, high TCRbeta diversity at day 60 in some patients arose from surviving recipient T cells and thymic progenitors.

It was with unique molecular identifiers that the TCRbeta library was prepared. One entry per CDR3 protein, called by TCRdb with MiXCR from the PCR reads. Of 65,000 to 85,000 distinct CDR3 sequences listed, 11% are singletons. There are many counts of this clonotype. Its antigen is still unknown. Germline V gives CDR1 SGHRS, CDR2 YFSETQ. This CDR3 has 16 amino acids. V was pared by 4 bases and J by 5 bases, with 20 bases between. This TCR came from a boy aged 5-17 years with acute myeloid leukemia, due to receive a stem cell transplant. This chain joins TRBV5-1 and TRBJ2-3; D gene uncertain. The source material was PBMCs, sampled before TCRalphabeta/CD19-depleted stem cell transplant. CDR3 amino acids: CASSTGSHSYGDTQYF. CDR3 nucleotides: TGCGCCAGCAGCACCGGGTCCCACTCCTACGGAGATACGCAGTATTTT.